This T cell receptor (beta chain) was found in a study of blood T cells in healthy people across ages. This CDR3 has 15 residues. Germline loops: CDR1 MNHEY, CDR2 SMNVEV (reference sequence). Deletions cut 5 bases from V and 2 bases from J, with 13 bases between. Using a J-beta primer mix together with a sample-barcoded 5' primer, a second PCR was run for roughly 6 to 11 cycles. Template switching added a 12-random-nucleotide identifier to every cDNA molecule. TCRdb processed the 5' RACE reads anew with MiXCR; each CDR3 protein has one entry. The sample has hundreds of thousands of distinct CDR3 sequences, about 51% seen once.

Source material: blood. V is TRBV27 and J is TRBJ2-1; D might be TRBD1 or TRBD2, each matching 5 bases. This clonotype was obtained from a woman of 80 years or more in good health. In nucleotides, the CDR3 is TGTGCCAGCAGTGAAAGTTGGGACCCCTACAATGAGCAGTTCTTC. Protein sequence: CASSESWDPYNEQFF.